This T cell receptor beta chain was identified in a study of blood T cell repertoires in COVID-19. Germline CDR1 and CDR2: SEHNR and FQNEAQ (reference sequence). V shed 5 bases, J shed 0 bases, and the junction held 5 bases outside the gene matches. This CDR3 is built from 16 residues. Only in-frame clones appear in the TCRdb table, and some are missing; sequencing was by immunoSEQ multiplex PCR. The data contain 150,000 to 180,000 clones, 83% of them singletons. The source material was peripheral blood. The chain employs TRBV7-9 and TRBJ2-2; 8 bases match TRBD1. This TCR was recovered from a woman aged 55-69 years with COVID-19, enrolled during active disease. The CDR3, as DNA: TGTGCCAGCAGCCTCAGGGGGCCTACGAACACCGGGGAGCTGTTTTTT. The encoded protein is CASSLRGPTNTGELFF.